Listed here are 8 T cell receptor beta chains from one sample, sequenced in a study of blood T cells in healthy people across ages. A J-beta primer mix and a sample-barcoded 5' primer were used in a second PCR of roughly 6 to 12 cycles. TCRdb re-called the 5' RACE reads through MiXCR, storing one row per CDR3 protein. Seen here are 730,000 or so distinct CDR3 sequences, around two fifths observed once, and the top ten hold about 30%. Sequencing input: blood. Receptors were obtained from a man older than 75 in good health.

The J gene is TRBJ2-1, the V gene TRBV5-1; 8 nucleotides align to TRBD2. Losses at the gene ends were 5 bases for V and 9 bases for J; bases not matched to a gene: 10. This CDR3 is built from 14 residues. Per the germline V gene, CDR1 is SGHRS and CDR2 is YFSETQ. In DNA form, the CDR3 reads TGCGCCAGCAGAGCCCAGACTAGCGCGGGTGAGCAGTTCTTC. Translating it yields CASRAQTSAGEQFF.

The CDR3 protein is CASSLRGGQGDTQYF. As DNA, the CDR3 is TGTGCCAGCAGCTTACGGGGGGGCCAAGGAGATACGCAGTATTTT. The chain is built from TRBV11-2 and TRBJ2-3, with 8 bases identical to TRBD2. With 2 bases clipped from V and 5 bases from J, the junction kept 6 bases outside the gene matches. This CDR3 comprises 15 residues. The V gene's germline CDR1 is SGHAT and CDR2 FQNNGV. The entire variable domain, with the rest obtained from reference TRBV11-2 and TRBJ2-3, is as follows: EAGVAQSPRYKIIEKRQSVAFWCNPISGHATLYWYQQILGQGPKLLIQFQNNGVVDDSQLPKDRFSAERLKGVDSTLKIQPAKLEDSAVYLCASSLRGGQGDTQYFGPGTRLTVL.

In this sample, this clonotype turned up a few times. The chain is built from TRBV4-2 and TRBJ2-7, with D perhaps assigned TRBD1 or TRBD2 (6 bases each). V lost 0 bases and J 7 bases, leaving 19 bases between the germline ends. This CDR3 comprises 16 residues. The germline V gene encodes CDR1 LGHNA and CDR2 YNFKEQ. DNA for the CDR3: TGTGCCAGCAGCCAAGATCTCGTTGGGGGGCCTGGGGAGCAGTACTTC. Amino acid sequence: CASSQDLVGGPGEQYF.

The chain recombines TRBV30 with TRBJ2-3; 11 bases line up with TRBD2. Germline V gene data show CDR1 as GTSNPN and CDR2 as SVGIG (reference sequence). The junction had 9 bases not matched to a gene; V was cut back by 1 base and J by 6 bases. The CDR3 is 16 amino acids. The CDR3, as DNA: TGTGCCTGGAGTGGGGGACTAGCGGCGACGGTGGATACGCAGTATTTT. Protein sequence: CAWSGGLAATVDTQYF.

J is TRBJ2-7 and V is TRBV20-1, with a possible D match to TRBD2 (5 bases). This CDR3 spans 13 amino acids. The germline gives CDR1 DFQATT, CDR2 SNEGSKA (reference sequence). The germline V and J ends were trimmed by 0 bases and 4 bases, with 10 bases remaining between them. The CDR3 sequence is CSAREQGRYEQYF. In DNA, the CDR3 is TGCAGTGCTAGAGAGCAAGGGAGATACGAGCAGTACTTC.

This clonotype was counted ten times or more. The V gene is TRBV10-3, the J gene TRBJ1-6, with 7 bases lining up with TRBD1. Trimming cost V 6 bases and J 5 bases; bases outside gene matches: 7. Germline V gives CDR1 ENHRY, CDR2 SYGVKD. This CDR3 is 15 amino acids long. The CDR3 here is CAIRDRDSDNSPLHF. For the CDR3, the DNA is TGTGCCATCAGAGACCGGGACAGCGATAATTCACCCCTCCACTTT.

Points on this clonotype: At one end the junction does not follow the germline gene, possibly because of a read error. V usage is TRBV15 and J usage is TRBJ2-3; maybe TRBD2 (6 bases). The CDR3 has 14 residues. CDR1 is LNHNV and CDR2 is YYDKDF in the germline V gene (reference sequence). CDR3 sequence reads: CATSRDSGAETQYF. CDR3 sequence (DNA): TGTGCCACCAGCAGAGATAGCGGCGCAGAGACGCAGTATTTT.

The chain recombines TRBV7-8 with TRBJ2-7; 10 positions agree with TRBD2. The CDR3 totals 17 residues. V shed 3 bases and J 7 bases; nucleotides not matched to a gene: 15. Germline CDR1 and CDR2: SGHVS and FQNEAQ. The CDR3: CASSLWRSGGANNEQYF. In nucleotides, the CDR3 is TGTGCCAGCAGCTTGTGGAGAAGCGGGGGGGCGAACAATGAGCAGTACTTC.